What follows describes a single T cell receptor beta chain. Its antigen remains unidentified. No base quality information exists; no much larger clone differs at one position. The donors were healthy, HIV-negative adults who had no recently reported acute infections or vaccinations. All donors were Caucasian adults living in Nashville, Tennessee, USA. Magnetic negative selection was used to enrich CD4+ T cells, after which naive cells were positively selected on CD45RA and the negative fraction became the memory subset. Blood was obtained by leukapheresis, after which PBMCs were separated by Ficoll-Histopaque density gradient centrifugation and cryopreserved in liquid nitrogen vapor phase. Purity and quantity of every magnetically sorted T cell population were checked by analytical flow cytometry. Genomic DNA was isolated from each sorted fraction and quantified by UV absorbance on a Nanodrop 2000c.

Using the deep immunoSEQ assay, multiplex PCR amplified TCR CDR3 regions from genomic DNA. Extracted genomic DNA from each cell subset was spread evenly across all wells of several immunoSEQ 96-well plates, with each plate serving as a replicate. For sorted subsets, around 0.2 ug genomic DNA, equal to 25,000 to 35,000 T cell genomes, was loaded into each replicate PCR. Purified libraries were quantified with a Qubit 3.0 fluorometer, sized on a Bioanalyzer 2100, and re-quantified with the KAPA Library Quantification kit. A separate single-read 150-cycle Illumina NextSeq 550 flow cell was used to sequence each immunoSEQ 96-well plate. In the authors' own workflow: Because only junctional sequences without quality scores were contained in the immunoSEQ output, filtering matching that applied to full-length reads could not be performed. Sequences were annotated with PyIR, a Python wrapper for IgBLAST v1.9, using IMGT germline references to assign V/J genes and CDR3. Reads were filtered out if the reads had weak V/J assignments (E-value above 1e-6), no CDR3, stop codons, out-of-frame junctions, or ambiguous translated residues. V3J clonotypes were defined as sequences sharing an identical inferred V gene, J gene, and CDR3 amino acid sequence. The percentage overlap between two repertoires was calculated by dividing the number of shared unique clonotypes by the size of the smaller repertoire. RTK rarefaction, the Chao1 estimator, and Recon v2.1 estimates of unobserved clonotypes were used to assess repertoire richness. For all TCRbeta clonotypes obtained by the gDNA method from several donors, generation probabilities were computed with OLGA. Not all clones reach the TCRdb copy of this immuneACCESS table, which keeps in-frame sequences only. Checked studies attribute under half of the gap to unresolved V genes and leave the rest unexplained. V and J calls plus clone size are reproduced from that table; the DNA served to infer D and trimming. This sample gives under 550,000 clones in total; about 95% of them show up just once. The ten largest clones represent 0.06% of the sample.

This sample is part of a study of shared clonotypes between healthy human individuals (TCRdb year 2020). For the study in its entirety: A few men and a couple of women, aged 18 to 49 years, made up the cohort. Libraries were prepared and TCR repertoires were sequenced by different laboratories using diverse techniques, in order to increase sequencing depth and limit assay-specific biases. Each donor's leukapheresis produced roughly between roughly 0.94 and 9.5 billion PBMCs. For each donor, CD4 naive and CD4 memory were each given three plates, CD8 naive was given two plates, and CD8 memory was given one plate. Blood TCR repertoires of four to six healthy adults were deeply sequenced to estimate repertoire size and the extent of clonotype sharing between individuals.

Beyond this particular receptor, the publication reports: Because the study included a small number of donors, the genetic and exposure-history diversity represented was limited. Compared with non-shared clonotypes, the clonotypes found in all four sorted-subset donors had higher generation probabilities. Naive subsets generally had larger estimated clonotype richness than memory subsets. Sampling was restricted to blood, and TCR repertoires in tissue are likely to differ from TCR repertoires in blood. Sharing across several donors was observed for about 5% of naive CD4, 3% to 4% of naive CD8, 2% to 2.5% of memory CD4, and roughly 0.4% of memory CD8 clonotypes. Pairwise subsampling indicated that sequencing depth was expected to affect the degree of clonotype sharing among donors. Rarefaction of sorted-subset datasets indicated incomplete sequencing despite the large sequencing depth.

V and J are trimmed by 9 bases and 7 bases, and the gene matches miss 8 bases of the junction. The germline V gene (reference sequence) specifies LNHDA as CDR1 and SQIVND as CDR2. Including cysteine and phenylalanine, the CDR3 has 12 amino acids. The read is trimmed to its CDR3 DNA, 36 bases read in frame from base 1. The source is a woman in her thirties in good health. Source material: naive CD4+ T cells sorted from blood. Reading the label with the study, this specimen's cell subset or site is: CD45RA+ positively selected. In this chain, TRBV19 is recombined with TRBJ2-7, with 8 bases in between that match TRBD1. CDR3 reads: CASTGGVYEQYF. The bases read TGTGCCAGCACAGGGGGAGTCTATGAGCAGTACTTC.